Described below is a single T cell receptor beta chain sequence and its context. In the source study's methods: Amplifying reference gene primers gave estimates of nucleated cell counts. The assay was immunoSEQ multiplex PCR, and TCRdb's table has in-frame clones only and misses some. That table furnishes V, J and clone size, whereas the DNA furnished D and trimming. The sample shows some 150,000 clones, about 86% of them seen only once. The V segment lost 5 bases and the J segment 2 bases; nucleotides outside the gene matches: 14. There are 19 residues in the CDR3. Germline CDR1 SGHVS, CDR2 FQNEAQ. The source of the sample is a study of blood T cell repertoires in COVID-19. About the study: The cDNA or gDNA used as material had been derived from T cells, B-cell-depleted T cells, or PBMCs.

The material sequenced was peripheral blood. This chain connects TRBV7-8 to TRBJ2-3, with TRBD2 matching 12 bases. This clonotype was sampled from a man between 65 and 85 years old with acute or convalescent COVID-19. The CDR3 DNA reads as TGTGCCAGCAGCCGCCGGACTAGCGGGATTATCTTAAACACAGATACGCAGTATTTT. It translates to CASSRRTSGIILNTDTQYF.